Below are 32 T cell receptor beta chains sequenced from a single sample in a study of T cell responses to AZD1222 COVID-19 vaccine. Generated by immunoSEQ multiplex PCR, the TCRdb table keeps only in-frame clones and is missing some. This sample carries more than 60,000 clones, approximately 84% of them seen once, and the ten largest clones take 17%. Material: peripheral blood, obtained on day 0 of AZD1222 vaccination. Receptor source: an adult in good health.

V usage is TRBV13 and J usage is TRBJ1-2, with D unclear. V gave up 3 bases and J gave up 2 bases, with 13 bases separating them. CDR3 length equals 15 residues. CDR1 is PRHDT, CDR2 FYEKMQ, per germline (reference sequence). The CDR3 is CASSFLGPPNYGYTF. The DNA for the CDR3 is TGTGCCAGCAGCTTTCTAGGGCCCCCCAACTATGGCTACACCTTC.

The gene calls are TRBV5-6 and TRBJ2-2; no clear D gene. V was pared by 1 base and J by 6 bases, with 4 bases between. Looked up from germline, CDR1 is SGHDT and CDR2 is YYEEEE. The CDR3 loop spans 12 amino acids. CDR3 region: CASSLWAGELFF. As DNA, the CDR3 is TGTGCCAGCAGCTTGTGGGCCGGGGAGCTGTTTTTT.

V and J are TRBV27 and TRBJ2-2; 8 positions agree with TRBD2. The CDR3 contains 13 residues. Trimming at V came to 8 bases and at J to 2 bases, leaving 1 base not matched to a gene. Germline CDR1 reads MNHEY; CDR2 reads SMNVEV (reference sequence). The DNA of the CDR3 is TGTGCCAGCGGACTAGCAAACACCGGGGAGCTGTTTTTT. It yields the protein CASGLANTGELFF.

The genes are TRBV15 and TRBJ2-7; D is unclear. Germline V gene lookup returns CDR1 LNHNV and CDR2 YYDKDF (reference sequence). CDR3 length equals 13 residues. V lost 0 bases and J 4 bases, leaving 7 bases between the germline ends. The CDR3 DNA reads TGTGCCACCAGCAGAGAGGTGCGGTACGAGCAGTACTTC. Protein: CATSREVRYEQYF.

The CDR3, as DNA: TGTGCCAGCAGTTCCCGGGACAGGGGAACCGGGGAGCTGTTTTTT. This translates into CASSSRDRGTGELFF. V and J are TRBV13 and TRBJ2-2; TRBD1 matches at 10 bases. CDR1 and CDR2 from the germline V gene are PRHDT and FYEKMQ (reference sequence). Trimming at V came to 6 bases and at J to 5 bases, leaving 6 bases not matched to a gene. CDR3 length: 15 amino acids.

This chain uses TRBV25-1 with TRBJ2-5; D remains unclear. Germline CDR1 reads MGHDK; CDR2 reads SYGVNS. The CDR3 runs to 15 residues. V was shortened by 2 bases and J by 9 bases, with 19 bases between the two germline ends. CDR3 loop: CASSERPSDKVAQYF. The CDR3 coding sequence is TGTGCCAGCAGTGAACGGCCCTCTGACAAGGTTGCCCAGTACTTC.

The chain has TRBV4-3 and TRBJ1-4, with 7 nucleotides matching TRBD1. CDR1 is LGHNA and CDR2 is YSLEER in the germline V gene. The CDR3 is 16 amino acids. Losses at the gene ends were 0 bases for V and 7 bases for J; bases not matched to a gene: 8. CDR3 sequence (DNA): TGCGCCAGCAGCCAAGATACGGGGGCAGGGGGTGAAAAACTGTTTTTT. Amino acid sequence: CASSQDTGAGGEKLFF.

The chain couples TRBV6-5 to TRBJ1-2; TRBD1 might be the D (5 bases). V shed 0 bases and J shed 4 bases, with 12 bases lying between them. From germline, CDR1 is MNHEY and CDR2 SVGAGI. CDR3 length equals 15 residues. The CDR3 DNA is TGTGCCAGCAGTTACTCCGTGGCAGGGCCCTATGGCTACACCTTC. Its protein is CASSYSVAGPYGYTF.

The rearrangement uses TRBV7-9 and TRBJ1-4, with D unclear. Between the trimmed V and J ends, which lost 5 bases and 3 bases, there was a span of 13 bases. Germline V gives CDR1 SEHNR, CDR2 FQNEAQ (reference sequence). There are 15 residues in the CDR3. The CDR3 region has the DNA TGTGCCAGCAGCCTGGACGGCCGGGCTAATGAAAAACTGTTTTTT. Amino acids: CASSLDGRANEKLFF.

The chain has TRBV19 and TRBJ1-5; the D gene is possibly TRBD1 (5 bases). V gave up 1 base and J gave up 3 bases, with 10 bases separating them. Germline V lookup: CDR1 LNHDA, CDR2 SQIVND (reference sequence). This CDR3 spans 15 amino acids. The CDR3 sequence is CASSIGSGTNQPQHF. CDR3 nucleotide sequence: TGTGCCAGTAGTATAGGGTCGGGGACCAATCAGCCCCAGCATTTT.

This clone was seen only a few times. This chain connects TRBV2 to TRBJ1-5, with a possible D match to TRBD1 (5 bases). CDR3 size: 14 residues. Germline assignment: CDR1 SNHLY and CDR2 FYNNEI. V lost 10 bases and J lost 5, with 18 bases in between. In DNA, the CDR3 is TGTGCCACTCAGTTCGACAGTAGTTATCAGCCCCAGCATTTT. Its protein is CATQFDSSYQPQHF.

This clone has more than one count but fewer than ten. Other DNA sequences in the same sample also yield this CDR3. This chain links TRBV6-5 with TRBJ1-1; the D is unclear. V lost 5 bases and J lost 1, with 8 bases in between. CDR1 and CDR2 from the germline V gene are MNHEY and SVGAGI. This CDR3 is built from 13 residues. The CDR3 DNA follows: TGTGCCAGCAGTCCCTTCGGGAACACTGAAGCTTTCTTT. Its protein is CASSPFGNTEAFF.

This chain uses TRBV7-3 with TRBJ2-3, with D unresolved. Germline-derived CDR1 and CDR2 are SGHTA and FQGTGA. Trimming shortened V by 6 bases and J by 6 bases, and 16 bases separated the two germline ends. The CDR3 has 14 amino acids. DNA for the CDR3: TGTGCCAGCAGTCCCGGGCCAGAGTCGGATACGCAGTATTTT. It specifies CASSPGPESDTQYF.

This chain links TRBV10-2 with TRBJ1-5; TRBD1 is a possible D gene (5 bases). CDR3 length: 19 residues. Germline values: CDR1 WSHSY, CDR2 SAAADI. V lost 5 bases to trimming and J lost 3 bases, with 26 bases between them. The CDR3 DNA reads TGCGCCAGCAGTCAAGGTTCGACAAGGGGTTCCCGATCCAATCAGCCCCAGCATTTT. Its protein product is CASSQGSTRGSRSNQPQHF.

This chain's CDR3 is CASRRQQYTEAFF. DNA of the CDR3: TGTGCCAGCAGACGACAGCAGTACACTGAAGCTTTCTTT. This chain connects TRBV6-5 to TRBJ1-1, with TRBD1 as a possible D gene (5 bases). Trimming took 6 bases from V and 3 from J, leaving 11 bases between them. Per germline, CDR1 MNHEY and CDR2 SVGAGI. CDR3 length equals 13 residues.

This clone was recorded only once. The CDR3 coding sequence is TGTGCCAGCAGCCATGAGACAGGCTACACCTTC. Protein sequence: CASSHETGYTF. The V gene is TRBV11-2, the J gene TRBJ1-2, with no clear D. Germline CDR1 reads SGHAT; CDR2 reads FQNNGV. Trimming stripped 5 bases from V and 8 bases from J, with 9 bases between. The CDR3 spans 11 residues.

The J gene is TRBJ1-2, the V gene TRBV30; D gene unclear. Per the germline V gene, CDR1 is GTSNPN and CDR2 is SVGIG (reference sequence). V shed 7 bases and J shed 1 base, with 19 bases lying between them. The CDR3 is 15 amino acids. Here the CDR3 DNA reads TGTGCCTCCTTGCTCTCGGCGTACCTTAACTATGGCTACACCTTC. Translating it yields CASLLSAYLNYGYTF.

Written as DNA, the CDR3 is TGTGCCAGCAGTTTAGGGGGAGGCACAGATACGCAGTATTTT. It translates to CASSLGGGTDTQYF. V usage is TRBV27 and J usage is TRBJ2-3, with D perhaps TRBD1 or TRBD2 (5 bases each). Germline loops: CDR1 MNHEY, CDR2 SMNVEV (reference sequence). The CDR3 is made up of 14 amino acids. The V gene lost 2 bases and the J gene lost 1 base, with 7 bases spanning the gap.

This clone occurred once. The chain joins TRBV29-1 to TRBJ1-1; no reliable D call. The CDR3 contains 12 residues. Germline V lookup: CDR1 SQVTM, CDR2 ANQGSEA. The germline V and J ends were trimmed by 7 bases and 3 bases, with 12 bases remaining between them. The DNA for the CDR3 is TGCAGCGGGACCCTCGCGGACACTGAAGCTTTCTTT. This encodes CSGTLADTEAFF.

The V and J genes are TRBV4-2 and TRBJ2-7, with 9 bases that match TRBD2. Germline V gene sequence: CDR1 LGHNA, CDR2 YNFKEQ. CDR3 length equals 15 residues. Losses at the gene ends were 1 base for V and 4 bases for J; bases not matched to a gene: 5. The CDR3 DNA reads TGTGCCAGCAGCCAAGGTGCGGGAGGGCCTTACGAGCAGTACTTC. Residues: CASSQGAGGPYEQYF.

The chain's CDR3 is CASSFRVTEAFF. CDR3 nucleotides: TGTGCCAGCAGTTTCAGGGTAACTGAAGCTTTCTTT. V is TRBV28 and J is TRBJ1-1; TRBD1 might be the D (5 bases). V shed 3 bases and J shed 5 bases, with 7 bases lying between them. Germline lookup yields CDR1 MDHEN and CDR2 SYDVKM. The CDR3 loop spans 12 amino acids.

The chain links TRBV6-5 to TRBJ2-3, with TRBD1 identical over 9 bases. The trim removed 0 bases at V and 6 bases at J, leaving 7 bases unmatched. The CDR3 runs 16 residues. Germline loops: CDR1 MNHEY, CDR2 SVGAGI. DNA for the CDR3: TGTGCCAGCAGTTACTCCGGGACAGGGCCCAGGGATACGCAGTATTTT. Amino acid sequence: CASSYSGTGPRDTQYF.

This chain uses TRBV6-1 with TRBJ2-1; D is undetermined. V dropped 2 bases and J dropped 8 bases, with 10 bases sitting between them. The germline CDR1 and CDR2 sequences are MNHNS and SASEGT. This CDR3 is 13 amino acids long. The CDR3 DNA is TGTGCCAGCAGTGAAATCTGGAAGGATGAGCAGTTCTTC. Encoded protein: CASSEIWKDEQFF.

This clone was recorded a few times. DNA of the CDR3: TGCAGCGTTGATTTTGGGGACAGAGCCAACAATGAGCAGTTCTTC. Protein sequence: CSVDFGDRANNEQFF. The gene calls are TRBV29-1 and TRBJ2-1; 7 nucleotides line up with TRBD1. The V and J ends lost 3 bases and 5 bases, in that order; junction bases with no gene match: 10. The CDR3 has 15 residues. Per germline, CDR1 SQVTM and CDR2 ANQGSEA.

The rearrangement joins TRBV5-6 to TRBJ1-6; D is uncertain. This CDR3 is built from 14 residues. V was cut by 4 bases and J by 9 bases, with 14 bases left in between. Germline CDR1 reads SGHDT; CDR2 reads YYEEEE. The DNA for the CDR3 is TGTGCCAGCAGCCCTGGGAGGGCCAGTTCACCCCTCCACTTT. Its translation: CASSPGRASSPLHF.

The chain is built from TRBV6-1 and TRBJ1-1; D gene unclear. The length of the CDR3 is 13 residues. Trimming removed 2 bases at V and 0 bases at J, with 4 bases between. Per germline, CDR1 MNHNS and CDR2 SASEGT. The CDR3 sequence is CASSEYMNTEAFF. The CDR3 DNA follows: TGTGCCAGCAGTGAATACATGAACACTGAAGCTTTCTTT.

The chain is built from TRBV6-2 or TRBV6-3 and TRBJ2-1; 8 bases agree with TRBD2. V dropped 5 bases and J dropped 5; count of bases not matched to a gene: 5. The length of the CDR3 is 14 residues. Germline CDR1 MNHEY, CDR2 SVGEGT. The CDR3 DNA follows: TGTGCCAGCAGTCTAAGCGGGGGAGACAATGAGCAGTTCTTC. Amino acid sequence: CASSLSGGDNEQFF.

This rearrangement joins TRBV28 to TRBJ1-2; D may be TRBD1 (5 bases). Per germline, CDR1 MDHEN and CDR2 SYDVKM. This CDR3 has 14 amino acids. V was trimmed by 9 bases and J by 0 bases, leaving 14 bases between them. The DNA of the CDR3 is TGTGCCAGTATTGGAGGGGCCACTAACTATGGCTACACCTTC. Protein product: CASIGGATNYGYTF.

This chain uses TRBV11-2 with TRBJ1-1; no clear D gene. CDR1 is SGHAT and CDR2 is FQNNGV in the germline V gene. V was cut by 3 bases and J by 7 bases, with 9 bases left in between. The CDR3 loop spans 12 amino acids. The DNA of the CDR3 is TGTGCCAGCAGCTTTTCGGAGCTTGAAGCTTTCTTT. Protein: CASSFSELEAFF.

This sequence joins TRBV5-1 and TRBJ2-7, with D perhaps TRBD1 (6 bases). In germline, CDR1 is SGHRS, CDR2 YFSETQ. The V and J ends lost 2 bases and 3 bases respectively, with 12 bases between them. This CDR3 has 14 amino acids. The DNA of the CDR3 is TGCGCCAGCAGCTTAGAGGGGGACGACTACGAGCAGTACTTC. Encoded protein: CASSLEGDDYEQYF.

The chain links TRBV2 to TRBJ1-1, with D maybe TRBD1 (5 bases). The V gene's germline CDR1 is SNHLY and CDR2 FYNNEI. V lost 7 bases and J lost 0, with 12 bases in between. The CDR3 is 14 residues long. The CDR3: CASKGTAMNTEAFF. CDR3 nucleotides: TGTGCCAGCAAAGGGACGGCAATGAACACTGAAGCTTTCTTT. The whole variable domain, filled in from reference TRBV2 and TRBJ1-1, reads EPEVTQTPSHQVTQMGQEVILRCVPISNHLYFYWYRQILGQKVEFLVSFYNNEISEKSEIFDDQFSVERPDGSNFTLKIRSTKLEDSAMYFCASKGTAMNTEAFFGQGTRLTVV.

This clone counts as large. The chain uses TRBV7-8 and TRBJ1-5; D uncertain. Germline CDR1 SGHVS, CDR2 FQNEAQ. V lost 2 bases and J 1 base, leaving 15 bases between the germline ends. This CDR3 is 17 amino acids long. The CDR3 nucleotides are TGTGCCAGCAGCTTACTTAGGAGCCCGGAGAGCAATCAGCCCCAGCATTTT. Its translation is CASSLLRSPESNQPQHF.